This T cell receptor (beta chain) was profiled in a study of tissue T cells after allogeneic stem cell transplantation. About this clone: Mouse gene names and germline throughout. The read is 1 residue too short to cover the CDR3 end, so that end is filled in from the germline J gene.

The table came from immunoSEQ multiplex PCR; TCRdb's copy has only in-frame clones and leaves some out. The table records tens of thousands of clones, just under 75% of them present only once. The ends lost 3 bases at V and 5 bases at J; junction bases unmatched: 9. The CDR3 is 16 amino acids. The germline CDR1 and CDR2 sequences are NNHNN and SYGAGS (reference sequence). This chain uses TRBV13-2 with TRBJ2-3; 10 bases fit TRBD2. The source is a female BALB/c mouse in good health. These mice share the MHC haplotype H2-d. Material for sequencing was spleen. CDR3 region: CASGGPTGGRRETLYF. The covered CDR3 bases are TGTGCCAGCGGTGGTCCGACTGGGGGGAGGCGAGAAACGCTGTAT.